This T cell receptor (beta chain) was found in a study of vaccination and CD4 T cells after COVID-19. Study summary: Blood was drawn a median around 66 days post second dose, range 14 to 241.

For this clonotype: The antigen is not known.

Sequencing of the DNA from cultured CD4+ T cells was carried out with the Oncomine TCR Beta short-read assay. TCRdb ran MiXCR on the PCR reads and lists one entry per CDR3 protein. Of around 15,000 distinct CDR3 sequences in the sample, roughly a fifth were seen once. Whole-study results and caveats: Analysis of convalescent patients found that 304 of 307 vaccine-specific clones were spike mono-reactive.

Germline CDR1 is SQVTM and CDR2 is ANQGSEA. Trimming took off 4 bases at V and 5 bases at J, with 8 bases between the two ends. The CDR3 length is 11 residues. Indicated treatment: roughly 10-day PBMC culture with coronavirus spike peptide pools or control peptides (ViraFEST assay). The source is a human donor who received a COVID-19 vaccine. The source material was CD4+ T cells from blood, cultured in vitro, sampled before SARS-CoV-2 vaccination. The genes are TRBV29-1 and TRBJ1-2, with a tentative D call TRBD1 (6 bases). CDR3 in DNA: TGCAGCGTTGGAGGGGGGTATGGCTACACCTTC. Protein sequence: CSVGGGYGYTF.